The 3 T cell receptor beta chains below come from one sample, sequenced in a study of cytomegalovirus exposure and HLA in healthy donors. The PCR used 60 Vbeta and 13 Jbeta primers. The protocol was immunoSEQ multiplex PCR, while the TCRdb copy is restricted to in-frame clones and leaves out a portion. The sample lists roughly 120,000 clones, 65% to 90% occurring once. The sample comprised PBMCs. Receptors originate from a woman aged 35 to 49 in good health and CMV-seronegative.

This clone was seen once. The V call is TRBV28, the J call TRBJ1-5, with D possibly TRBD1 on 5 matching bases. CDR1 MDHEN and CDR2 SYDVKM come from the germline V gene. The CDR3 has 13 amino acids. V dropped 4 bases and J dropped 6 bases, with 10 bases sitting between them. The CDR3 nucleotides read TGTGCCAGCAGTTCGAACGGGGGTCAGCCCCAGCATTTT. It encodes CASSSNGGQPQHF.

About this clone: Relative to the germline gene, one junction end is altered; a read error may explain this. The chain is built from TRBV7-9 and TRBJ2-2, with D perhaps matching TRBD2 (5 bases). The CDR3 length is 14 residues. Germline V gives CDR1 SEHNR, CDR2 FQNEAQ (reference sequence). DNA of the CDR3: TGTTCCAGCAGCTTAGCGCAGAACAGTCCAGTGCTGTTTTTT. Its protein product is CSSSLAQNSPVLFF.

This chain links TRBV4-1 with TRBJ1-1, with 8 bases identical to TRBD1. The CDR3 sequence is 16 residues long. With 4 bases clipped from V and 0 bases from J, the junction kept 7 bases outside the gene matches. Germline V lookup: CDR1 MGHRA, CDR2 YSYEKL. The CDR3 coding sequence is TGCGCCAGCAGCCGACGGACAGGGCGACTGAACACTGAAGCTTTCTTT. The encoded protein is CASSRRTGRLNTEAFF.